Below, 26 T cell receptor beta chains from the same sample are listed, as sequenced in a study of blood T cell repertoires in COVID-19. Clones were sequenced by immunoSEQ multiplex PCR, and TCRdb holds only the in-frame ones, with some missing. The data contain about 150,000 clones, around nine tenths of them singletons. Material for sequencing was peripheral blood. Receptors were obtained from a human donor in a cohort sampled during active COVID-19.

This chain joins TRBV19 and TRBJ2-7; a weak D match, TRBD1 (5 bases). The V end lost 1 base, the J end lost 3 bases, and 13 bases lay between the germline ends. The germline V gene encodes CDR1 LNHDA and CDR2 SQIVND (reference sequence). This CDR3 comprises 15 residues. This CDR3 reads CASSIVAGQSYEQYF. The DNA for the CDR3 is TGTGCCAGTAGTATAGTTGCAGGGCAGAGCTACGAGCAGTACTTC.

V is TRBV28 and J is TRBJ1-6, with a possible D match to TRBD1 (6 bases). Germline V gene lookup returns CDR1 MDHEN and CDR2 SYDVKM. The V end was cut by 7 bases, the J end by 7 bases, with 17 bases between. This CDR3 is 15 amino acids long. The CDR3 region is CASTLFGQKNSPLHF. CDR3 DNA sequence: TGTGCCAGCACCCTTTTCGGACAGAAGAATTCACCCCTCCACTTT. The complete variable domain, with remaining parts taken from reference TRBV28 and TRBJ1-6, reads DVKVTQSSRYLVKRTGEKVFLECVQDMDHENMFWYRQDPGLGLRLIYFSYDVKMKEKGDIPEGYSVSREKKERFSLILESASTNQTSMYLCASTLFGQKNSPLHFGNGTRLTVT.

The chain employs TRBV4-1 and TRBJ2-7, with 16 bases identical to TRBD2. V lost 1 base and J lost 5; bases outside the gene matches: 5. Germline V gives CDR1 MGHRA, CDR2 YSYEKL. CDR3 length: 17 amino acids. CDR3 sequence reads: CASSQAGTSGRGNEQYF. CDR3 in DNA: TGCGCCAGCAGCCAAGCCGGGACTAGCGGGAGGGGTAACGAGCAGTACTTC.

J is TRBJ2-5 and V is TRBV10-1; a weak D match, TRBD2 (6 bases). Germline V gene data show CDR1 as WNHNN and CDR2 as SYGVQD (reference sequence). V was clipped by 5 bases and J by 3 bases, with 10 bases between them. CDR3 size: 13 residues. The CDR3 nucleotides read TGCGCCAGCAGTCGGGACTCTAAAGAGACCCAGTACTTC. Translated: CASSRDSKETQYF.

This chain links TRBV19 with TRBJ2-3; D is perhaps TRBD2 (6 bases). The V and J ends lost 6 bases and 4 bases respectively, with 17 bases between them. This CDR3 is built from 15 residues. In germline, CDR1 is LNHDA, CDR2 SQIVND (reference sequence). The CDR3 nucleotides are TGTGCCAGTAGCCCCCTAGGCGGGGAGGCAGATACGCAGTATTTT. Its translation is CASSPLGGEADTQYF.

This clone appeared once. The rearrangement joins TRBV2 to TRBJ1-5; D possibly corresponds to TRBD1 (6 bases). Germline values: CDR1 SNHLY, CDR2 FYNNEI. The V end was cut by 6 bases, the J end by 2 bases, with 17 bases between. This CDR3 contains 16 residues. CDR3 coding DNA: TGTGCCAGCAGGGCACAGGGAAATAATCGCAATCAGCCCCAGCATTTT. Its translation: CASRAQGNNRNQPQHF.

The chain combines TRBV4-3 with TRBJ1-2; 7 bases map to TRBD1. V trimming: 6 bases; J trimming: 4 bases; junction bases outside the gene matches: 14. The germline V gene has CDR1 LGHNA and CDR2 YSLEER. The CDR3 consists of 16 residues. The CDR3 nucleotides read TGCGCCAGCAGTCTCCAGAGCCGACAGGGCTTCTATGGCTACACCTTC. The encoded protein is CASSLQSRQGFYGYTF.

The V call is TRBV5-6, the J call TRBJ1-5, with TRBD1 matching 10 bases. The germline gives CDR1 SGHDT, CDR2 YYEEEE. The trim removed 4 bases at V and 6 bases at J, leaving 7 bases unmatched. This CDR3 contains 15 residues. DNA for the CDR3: TGTGCCAGCAGCGTAATGGACAGGGGGGGTCAGCCCCAGCATTTT. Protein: CASSVMDRGGQPQHF.

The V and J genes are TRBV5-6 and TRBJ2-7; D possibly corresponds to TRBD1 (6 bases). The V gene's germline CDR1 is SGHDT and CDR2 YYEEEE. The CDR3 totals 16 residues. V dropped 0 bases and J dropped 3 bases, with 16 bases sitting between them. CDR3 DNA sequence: TGTGCCAGCAGCTTGGGACCCCAGGAACAGGGCTACGAGCAGTACTTC. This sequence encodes CASSLGPQEQGYEQYF.

CDR3 protein: CASSFDRVSTEAFF. CDR3 in DNA: TGCGCCAGCAGCTTCGACAGGGTGAGCACTGAAGCTTTCTTT. The chain employs TRBV5-1 and TRBJ1-1, with 7 bases fitting TRBD1. V trimming: 2 bases; J trimming: 4 bases; junction bases outside the gene matches: 5. The CDR3 totals 14 residues. Germline V gene lookup returns CDR1 SGHRS and CDR2 YFSETQ.

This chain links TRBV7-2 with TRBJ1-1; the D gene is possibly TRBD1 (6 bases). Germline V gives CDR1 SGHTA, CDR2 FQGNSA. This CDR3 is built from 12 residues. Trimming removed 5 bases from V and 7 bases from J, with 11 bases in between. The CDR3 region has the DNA TGTGCCAGCAGCCCGCAGGGGATTGAAGCTTTCTTT. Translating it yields CASSPQGIEAFF.

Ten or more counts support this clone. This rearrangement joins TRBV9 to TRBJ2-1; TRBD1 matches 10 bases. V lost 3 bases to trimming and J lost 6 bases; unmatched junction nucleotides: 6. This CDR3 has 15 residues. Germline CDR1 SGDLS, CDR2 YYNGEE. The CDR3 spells CASSGRTGGFNEQFF. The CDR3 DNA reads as TGTGCCAGCAGCGGGAGGACAGGGGGTTTCAATGAGCAGTTCTTC.

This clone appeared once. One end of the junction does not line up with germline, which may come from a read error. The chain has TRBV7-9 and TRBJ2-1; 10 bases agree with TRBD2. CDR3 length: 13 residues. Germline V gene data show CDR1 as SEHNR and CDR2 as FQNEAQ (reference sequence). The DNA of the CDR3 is TGTGCCAGCAGCCTAGCGGGAGCGAATGAGCAGTTCTTC. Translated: CASSLAGANEQFF.

The CDR3: CASSLFQAYGYTF. The CDR3 nucleotides read TGTGCCAGCAGTTTATTCCAGGCATATGGCTACACCTTC. The gene calls are TRBV28 and TRBJ1-2; D is uncertain. Germline-derived CDR1 and CDR2 are MDHEN and SYDVKM. V lost 1 base, J lost 5 bases, and 8 bases lay in between. The CDR3 covers 13 residues.

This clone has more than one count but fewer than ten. CDR3: CSVASVVNTEAFF. CDR3 DNA: TGCAGCGTTGCTAGTGTGGTGAACACTGAAGCTTTCTTT. V usage is TRBV29-1 and J usage is TRBJ1-1; no firm D call. Germline CDR1 and CDR2: SQVTM and ANQGSEA. With 4 bases removed from V and 0 bases from J, the gap between germline ends came to 9 bases. CDR3 length: 13 amino acids.

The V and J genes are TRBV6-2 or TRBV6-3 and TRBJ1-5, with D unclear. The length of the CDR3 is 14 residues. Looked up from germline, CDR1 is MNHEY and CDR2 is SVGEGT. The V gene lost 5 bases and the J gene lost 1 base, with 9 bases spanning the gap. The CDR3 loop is CASSIATSNQPQHF. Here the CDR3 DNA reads TGTGCCAGCAGTATCGCGACAAGCAATCAGCCCCAGCATTTT.

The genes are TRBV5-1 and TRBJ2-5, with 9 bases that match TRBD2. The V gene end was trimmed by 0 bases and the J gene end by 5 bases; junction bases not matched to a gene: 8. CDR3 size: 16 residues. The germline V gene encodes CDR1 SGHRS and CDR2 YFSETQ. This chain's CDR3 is CASSLEAGGPRETQYF. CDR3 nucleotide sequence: TGCGCCAGCAGCTTGGAGGCGGGGGGGCCGAGGGAGACCCAGTACTTC.

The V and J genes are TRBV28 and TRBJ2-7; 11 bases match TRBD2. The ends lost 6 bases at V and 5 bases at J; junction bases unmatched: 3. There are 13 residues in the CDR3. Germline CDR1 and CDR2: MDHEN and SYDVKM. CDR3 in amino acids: CASSVAGGHEQYF. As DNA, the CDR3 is TGTGCCAGCAGCGTAGCGGGAGGGCACGAGCAGTACTTC. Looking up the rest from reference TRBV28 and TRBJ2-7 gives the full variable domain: DVKVTQSSRYLVKRTGEKVFLECVQDMDHENMFWYRQDPGLGLRLIYFSYDVKMKEKGDIPEGYSVSREKKERFSLILESASTNQTSMYLCASSVAGGHEQYFGPGTRLTVT.

CDR3 region: CASSPRTASSTDTQYF. The CDR3 region has the DNA TGTGCCAGCAGCCCGAGAACAGCTTCCAGCACAGATACGCAGTATTTT. The V gene is TRBV7-8, the J gene TRBJ2-3; D unresolved. V lost 5 bases and J lost 0, with 15 bases in between. This CDR3 has 16 amino acids. Germline CDR1 SGHVS, CDR2 FQNEAQ.

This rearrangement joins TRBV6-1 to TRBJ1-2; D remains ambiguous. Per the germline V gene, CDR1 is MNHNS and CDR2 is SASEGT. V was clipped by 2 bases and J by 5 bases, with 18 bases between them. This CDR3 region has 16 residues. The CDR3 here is CASSESGPGPGYGYTF. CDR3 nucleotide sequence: TGTGCCAGCAGTGAATCAGGTCCGGGCCCGGGGTATGGCTACACCTTC.

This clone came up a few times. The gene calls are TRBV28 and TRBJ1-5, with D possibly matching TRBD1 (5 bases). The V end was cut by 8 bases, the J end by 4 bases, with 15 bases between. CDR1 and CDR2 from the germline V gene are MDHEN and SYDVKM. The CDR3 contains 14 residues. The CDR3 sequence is CASGPGGVNQPQHF. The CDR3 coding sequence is TGTGCCAGCGGGCCCGGAGGGGTAAATCAGCCCCAGCATTTT.

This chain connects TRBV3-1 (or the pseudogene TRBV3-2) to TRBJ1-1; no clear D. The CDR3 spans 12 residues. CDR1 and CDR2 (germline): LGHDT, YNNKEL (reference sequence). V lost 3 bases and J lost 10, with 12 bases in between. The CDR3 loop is CASSHSTTGAFF. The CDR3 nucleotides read TGTGCCAGCAGCCACTCAACGACGGGAGCTTTCTTT.

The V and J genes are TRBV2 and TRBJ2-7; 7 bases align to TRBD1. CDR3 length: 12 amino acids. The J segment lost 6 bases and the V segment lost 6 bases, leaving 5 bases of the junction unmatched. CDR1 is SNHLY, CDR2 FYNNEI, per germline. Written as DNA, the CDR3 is TGTGCCAGCAGGGAGACAGGGATCGAGCAGTACTTC. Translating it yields CASRETGIEQYF.

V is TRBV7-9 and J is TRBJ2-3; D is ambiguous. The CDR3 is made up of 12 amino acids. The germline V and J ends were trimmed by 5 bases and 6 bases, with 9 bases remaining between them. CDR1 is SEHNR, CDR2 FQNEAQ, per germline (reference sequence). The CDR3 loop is CASSLFGDTQYF. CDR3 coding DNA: TGTGCCAGCAGCCTTTTCGGGGATACGCAGTATTTT.

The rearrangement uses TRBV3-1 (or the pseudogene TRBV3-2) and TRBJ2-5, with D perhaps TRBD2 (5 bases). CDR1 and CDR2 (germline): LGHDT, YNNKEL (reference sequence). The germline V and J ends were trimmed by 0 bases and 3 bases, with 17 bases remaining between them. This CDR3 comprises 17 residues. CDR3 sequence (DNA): TGTGCCAGCAGCCAAGATCGTTATTTACTGGGAGAAGAGACCCAGTACTTC. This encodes CASSQDRYLLGEETQYF.

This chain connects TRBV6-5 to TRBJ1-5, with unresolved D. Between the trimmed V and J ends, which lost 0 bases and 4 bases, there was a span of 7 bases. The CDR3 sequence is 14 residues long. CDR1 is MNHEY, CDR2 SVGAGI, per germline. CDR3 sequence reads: CASSYSPRNQPQHF. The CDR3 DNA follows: TGTGCCAGCAGTTACTCCCCTAGAAATCAGCCCCAGCATTTT.